These T cell receptor beta chains were read from a single sample in a study of blood T cell repertoires in COVID-19. Clones were read by immunoSEQ multiplex PCR, and TCRdb kept only the in-frame ones, dropping some. The profile shows about 270,000 clones, approximately 89% of them singletons. The source material was PBMCs or T cells enriched from blood (not recorded which). Receptors were obtained from a woman between 18 and 29 years old who had recovered from COVID-19. Each CDR3 is given with its conserved first and last residue. D genes are given only for firm matches. Clone size is given for some rows only: seen once, a few or many times, or a class if the clone is expanded.

d_call: TRBD1
clone_size: -
j_call: TRBJ2-5
v_call: TRBV15
cdr3_aa: CATSRDRGSGETQYF
cdr3_nt: TGTGCCACCAGCAGAGACAGGGGGTCGGGGGAGACCCAGTACTTC

d_call: TRBD1
clone_size: -
j_call: TRBJ2-7
v_call: TRBV28
cdr3_aa: CASRGTGPTYEQYF
cdr3_nt: TGTGCCAGCAGAGGGACAGGGCCGACCTACGAGCAGTACTTC

d_call: -
clone_size: -
j_call: TRBJ2-3
v_call: TRBV27
cdr3_aa: CASSERGGVDWSGRRWDTQYF
cdr3_nt: TGTGCCAGCAGTGAGAGGGGGGGGGTGGATTGGAGCGGGCGGCGATGGGATACGCAGTATTTT

d_call: -
clone_size: few
j_call: TRBJ1-1
v_call: TRBV11-3
cdr3_aa: CASSFDRMNTEAFF
cdr3_nt: TGTGCCAGCAGCTTCGACAGGATGAACACTGAAGCTTTCTTT

d_call: -
clone_size: once
j_call: TRBJ1-3
v_call: TRBV9
cdr3_aa: CASSVDSRNTIYF
cdr3_nt: TGTGCCAGCAGCGTAGACTCGCGGAACACCATATATTTT

d_call: -
clone_size: -
j_call: TRBJ2-3
v_call: TRBV2
cdr3_aa: CASRSLTGRTDTQYF
cdr3_nt: TGTGCCAGCAGAAGTCTGACAGGGAGGACAGATACGCAGTATTTT

d_call: -
clone_size: -
j_call: TRBJ1-4
v_call: TRBV2
cdr3_aa: CASSLLAGFNEKLFF
cdr3_nt: TGTGCCAGCAGTTTATTAGCAGGGTTTAATGAAAAACTGTTTTTT

d_call: -
clone_size: few
j_call: TRBJ2-3
v_call: TRBV5-5
cdr3_aa: CASSSRIQTSTDTQYF
cdr3_nt: TGTGCCAGCAGCTCCAGGATACAGACCAGCACAGATACGCAGTATTTT

d_call: -
clone_size: -
j_call: TRBJ2-1
v_call: TRBV5-1
cdr3_aa: CASSLELAYNNEQFF
cdr3_nt: TGCGCCAGCAGCTTGGAGCTAGCGTATAACAATGAGCAGTTCTTC

d_call: -
clone_size: -
j_call: TRBJ1-4
v_call: TRBV28
cdr3_aa: CASRSPRGWEKLFF
cdr3_nt: TGTGCCAGCAGAAGTCCCAGGGGCTGGGAAAAACTGTTTTTT

d_call: -
clone_size: -
j_call: TRBJ2-2
v_call: TRBV29-1
cdr3_aa: CTRDGELFF
cdr3_nt: TGCACCCGCGACGGGGAGCTGTTTTTT

d_call: TRBD1
clone_size: -
j_call: TRBJ2-5
v_call: TRBV28
cdr3_aa: CASNSWGDRGNQETQYF
cdr3_nt: TGTGCCAGCAATTCCTGGGGGGACAGGGGCAATCAAGAGACCCAGTACTTC

d_call: -
clone_size: -
j_call: TRBJ2-1
v_call: TRBV7-8
cdr3_aa: CASSSAGEQFF
cdr3_nt: TGTGCCAGCAGCTCCGCAGGTGAGCAGTTCTTC

d_call: -
clone_size: -
j_call: TRBJ2-7
v_call: TRBV19
cdr3_aa: CATATDSLRADEQYF
cdr3_nt: TGTGCCACCGCGACGGACAGCCTAAGGGCCGACGAGCAGTACTTC

d_call: -
clone_size: -
j_call: TRBJ1-4
v_call: TRBV10-3
cdr3_aa: CAISPIQGSEEKLFF
cdr3_nt: TGTGCCATCAGCCCCATCCAGGGTTCGGAAGAAAAACTGTTTTTT

d_call: -
clone_size: -
j_call: TRBJ2-7
v_call: TRBV7-9
cdr3_aa: CASSLQGYEQYF
cdr3_nt: TGTGCCAGCAGCCTACAGGGCTACGAGCAGTACTTC

d_call: -
clone_size: -
j_call: TRBJ2-7
v_call: TRBV5-1
cdr3_aa: CASSPDSYEQYF
cdr3_nt: TGCGCCAGCAGCCCCGACAGCTACGAGCAGTACTTC

d_call: -
clone_size: -
j_call: TRBJ1-1
v_call: TRBV6-2/TRBV6-3
cdr3_aa: CASSLDNFNTEAFF
cdr3_nt: TGTGCCAGCAGTTTGGACAACTTTAACACTGAAGCTTTCTTT

d_call: -
clone_size: -
j_call: TRBJ2-1
v_call: TRBV5-1
cdr3_aa: CASSLDSEYNEQFF
cdr3_nt: TGCGCCAGCAGCTTGGATAGCGAGTACAATGAGCAGTTCTTC

d_call: TRBD1
clone_size: -
j_call: TRBJ2-1
v_call: TRBV4-1
cdr3_aa: CASSQDGDSYNEQFF
cdr3_nt: TGCGCCAGCAGCCAGGATGGGGACAGCTACAATGAGCAGTTCTTC

d_call: -
clone_size: -
j_call: TRBJ1-5
v_call: TRBV7-8
cdr3_aa: CASSLSQGGNQPQHF
cdr3_nt: TGTGCCAGCAGCTTAAGTCAAGGGGGCAATCAGCCCCAGCATTTT

d_call: TRBD2
clone_size: -
j_call: TRBJ2-3
v_call: TRBV3-1/TRBV3-2
cdr3_aa: CASSQDSGSPDTQYF
cdr3_nt: TGTGCCAGCAGCCAAGATAGCGGGAGCCCAGATACGCAGTATTTT

d_call: -
clone_size: -
j_call: TRBJ2-7
v_call: TRBV6-6
cdr3_aa: CASSYWSSYEQYF
cdr3_nt: TGTGCCAGCAGTTACTGGAGCTCCTACGAGCAGTACTTC

d_call: TRBD2
clone_size: -
j_call: TRBJ2-3
v_call: TRBV3-1/TRBV3-2
cdr3_aa: CASSLATSGPFLSTDTQYF
cdr3_nt: TGTGCCAGCAGCCTTGCCACTAGCGGCCCGTTTCTTAGCACAGATACGCAGTATTTT

d_call: -
clone_size: once
j_call: TRBJ2-3
v_call: TRBV6-5
cdr3_aa: CASPSETLRTDTQYF
cdr3_nt: TGTGCCAGCCCTAGCGAAACTCTCCGTACAGATACGCAGTATTTT

d_call: TRBD1
clone_size: -
j_call: TRBJ2-6
v_call: TRBV3-1/TRBV3-2
cdr3_aa: CASSQTPGGSGANVLTF
cdr3_nt: TGTGCCAGCAGCCAAACACCAGGGGGCTCTGGGGCCAACGTCCTGACTTTC

d_call: -
clone_size: -
j_call: TRBJ2-7
v_call: TRBV5-1
cdr3_aa: CASSLVLAVNEQYF
cdr3_nt: TGCGCCAGCAGCTTGGTCCTAGCTGTCAACGAGCAGTACTTC

d_call: TRBD1
clone_size: -
j_call: TRBJ2-7
v_call: TRBV28
cdr3_aa: CASRPYRGPTSYEQYF
cdr3_nt: TGTGCCAGCAGACCTTACAGGGGCCCTACGTCCTACGAGCAGTACTTC

d_call: TRBD1
clone_size: -
j_call: TRBJ2-3
v_call: TRBV5-4
cdr3_aa: CASSLFTGGPPSTDTQYF
cdr3_nt: TGTGCCAGCAGCTTGTTCACAGGGGGACCTCCTTCCACAGATACGCAGTATTTT

d_call: -
clone_size: -
j_call: TRBJ1-1
v_call: TRBV18
cdr3_aa: CASSGRGLSTEAFF
cdr3_nt: TGTGCCAGCTCAGGGCGCGGGCTGAGCACTGAAGCTTTCTTT